The rows below give T cell receptor beta chains drawn from one sample of a study of cytomegalovirus exposure and HLA in healthy donors. Repertoires were generated with immunoSEQ multiplex PCR, while TCRdb's copy carries only in-frame clones and drops some. The data contain about 200,000 clones, 75% to 85% of them singletons. Material: PBMCs. Receptors originate from a woman between 25 and 40 years old in good health and CMV-seropositive. Both conserved end residues are part of each CDR3. The order of the fields is clone size, D gene, V gene, CDR3 length, J gene, CDR3 DNA, CDR3 protein. D genes are given only for firm matches. Rows may omit the clone size; those that give it use once, few, many or a size class.

>-|TRBD2|TRBV10-3|17|TRBJ2-2
TGTGCCATCAGTGCATCCCGGGGGACTACAAACACCGGGGAGCTGTTTTTT
CAISASRGTTNTGELFF
>-|-|TRBV18|16|TRBJ2-2
TGTGCCAGCTCACCACGCTACCCTAGCATGGCCGGGGAGCTGTTTTTT
CASSPRYPSMAGELFF
>few|TRBD2|TRBV7-2|17|TRBJ2-7
TGTGCCAGCAGCTTAAAGAGCGGGAGTTACCCCCTCCACGAGCAGTACTTC
CASSLKSGSYPLHEQYF
>-|-|TRBV30|18|TRBJ1-3
TGTGCCTGGAGTGTAGGGGCGGCGCGGGGGAGCTCTGGAAACACCATATATTTT
CAWSVGAARGSSGNTIYF
>-|-|TRBV6-1|12|TRBJ2-3
TGTGCCAGCAGCGGTTGGGCGGATACGCAGTATTTT
CASSGWADTQYF
>few|-|TRBV6-1|14|TRBJ1-1
TGTGCCAGCCTTCGGCGGGGATCGAACACTGAAGCTTTCTTT
CASLRRGSNTEAFF
>-|-|TRBV9|15|TRBJ1-3
TGTGCCAGCAGCCCCAGGGCTTTCTCTGGAAACACCATATATTTT
CASSPRAFSGNTIYF
>-|-|TRBV5-6|13|TRBJ2-7
TGTGCCAGCAGCTTGGGCGGTAACTACGAGCAGTACTTC
CASSLGGNYEQYF
>-|TRBD2|TRBV9|14|TRBJ2-5
TGTGCCAGCAGCTTGTCGGGGGGCCAAGAGACCCAGTACTTC
CASSLSGGQETQYF
>-|-|TRBV19|15|TRBJ1-2
TGTGCCAGTAGTACCCCGGCGGAGAAGAACTATGGCTACACCTTC
CASSTPAEKNYGYTF
>-|TRBD2|TRBV2|13|TRBJ2-7
TGTGCCAGCACCCGGGGGGGTGCCTACGAGCAGTACTTC
CASTRGGAYEQYF
>few|TRBD2|TRBV7-3|15|TRBJ2-2
TGTGCCAGCAGCAGGACTAGCGGGGACACCGGGGAGCTGTTTTTT
CASSRTSGDTGELFF
>-|-|TRBV2|13|TRBJ1-5
TGTGCCAGCAGATCAGGGTCCGGGCAGCCCCAGCATTTT
CASRSGSGQPQHF
>-|-|TRBV6-5|11|TRBJ2-7
TGTGCCAGCAGTCCAGGGGACGAGCAGTACTTC
CASSPGDEQYF
>-|-|TRBV19|13|TRBJ2-5
TGTGCCAGTCGCCGGGACTACCAAGAGACCCAGTACTTC
CASRRDYQETQYF
>-|TRBD1|TRBV11-3|14|TRBJ2-7
TGTGCCAGCAGCTTCCGGGACAGACCCTACGAGCAGTACTTC
CASSFRDRPYEQYF
>-|TRBD2|TRBV5-6|14|TRBJ2-1
TGTGCCAGCATTCTTAGCGGGGGGAGTAATGAGCAGTTCTTC
CASILSGGSNEQFF
>-|-|TRBV6-1|15|TRBJ1-5
TGTGCCAGCAGTGAAGCCCTCGGGAGCAATCAGCCCCAGCATTTT
CASSEALGSNQPQHF
>once|-|TRBV5-1|14|TRBJ1-1
TGCGCCAGCAGCTTGGACAGGGTGAACACTGAAGCTTTCTTT
CASSLDRVNTEAFF
>few|-|TRBV28|14|TRBJ1-5
TGTGCCAGCAGCCTTCTACCCCGCAATCAGCCCCAGCATTTT
CASSLLPRNQPQHF
>-|-|TRBV5-4|15|TRBJ2-5
TGTGCCAGCAGCTTGAAGGGGCCCGCTAGGGAGACCCAGTACTTC
CASSLKGPARETQYF
>few|TRBD1|TRBV27|15|TRBJ1-2
TGTGCCAGCAGTTTATCGGGGACAGCAAACTATGGCTACACCTTC
CASSLSGTANYGYTF
>-|-|TRBV6-6|15|TRBJ1-2
TGTGCCAGCAGTTCCCCCACAGGGTTTAACTATGGCTACACCTTC
CASSSPTGFNYGYTF
>-|-|TRBV10-3|14|TRBJ1-5
TGTGCCATCAGTGAGGTAGGAGGGAATCAGCCCCAGCATTTT
CAISEVGGNQPQHF
>-|TRBD2|TRBV19|18|TRBJ2-1
TGTGCCAGTAGTATCCTTGCCCCTCAGCGGGGGGGCCATAATGAGCAGTTCTTC
CASSILAPQRGGHNEQFF
>-|TRBD1|TRBV5-1|14|TRBJ2-5
TGCGCCAGCAGTCCCGGGACAGTCGAAGAGACCCAGTACTTC
CASSPGTVEETQYF
>-|-|TRBV2|14|TRBJ2-5
TGTGCCAGCAGTGAAGCTTTGGCCCACGGGGCCCAGTACTTC
CASSEALAHGAQYF
>few|-|TRBV6-6|14|TRBJ2-4
TGTGCCAGCAGGACAGGAGTAGCCAAAAACATTCAGTACTTC
CASRTGVAKNIQYF
>-|-|TRBV30|15|TRBJ1-3
TGTGCCTGGAGTGTACCCAGAACCTCTGGAAACACCATATATTTT
CAWSVPRTSGNTIYF
>-|-|TRBV21-1|18|TRBJ2-3
TGTGCCAGCAGCAACCTAGCGGAACCCACCGGCCACACAGATACGCAGTATTTT
CASSNLAEPTGHTDTQYF
>few|-|TRBV5-6|16|TRBJ2-7
TGTGCCAGCAGTCGTAACTACTTAGTCGAGATGTACGAGCAGTACTTC
CASSRNYLVEMYEQYF
>-|-|TRBV5-4|15|TRBJ2-1
TGTGCCAGCAGCTTGGACTTTCAATCCTACAATGAGCAGTTCTTC
CASSLDFQSYNEQFF
>few|-|TRBV28|13|TRBJ1-5
TGTGCCAGCAATAAAGGGGGCAATCAGCCCCAGCATTTT
CASNKGGNQPQHF
>-|TRBD2|TRBV7-9|16|TRBJ2-5
TGTGCCAGCAGCTTAGAACTAGCGGGAGTAGGGGAGACCCAGTACTTC
CASSLELAGVGETQYF
>-|-|TRBV27|13|TRBJ1-2
TGTGCCAGCAGCCCTACAGGGATCGATGGCTACACCTTC
CASSPTGIDGYTF
>-|TRBD1|TRBV28|15|TRBJ1-5
TGTGCCAGCAGTTTATCTAGGGGGCTTGGGCAGCCCCAGCATTTT
CASSLSRGLGQPQHF
>once|-|TRBV27|14|TRBJ1-1
TGTGCCAGCAGTTTGGCAGGAATGAACACTGAAGCTTTCTTT
CASSLAGMNTEAFF
>-|TRBD2|TRBV7-9|14|TRBJ2-3
TGTGCCAGCAGCTTTCTAGCGGGGACAAATACGCAGTATTTT
CASSFLAGTNTQYF
>-|TRBD1|TRBV27|14|TRBJ2-1
TGTGCCAGCAGTCCCCGGACAGGGGATAATGAGCAGTTCTTC
CASSPRTGDNEQFF
>-|TRBD1|TRBV27|16|TRBJ2-2
TGTGCCAGCAGTTCCTGGGACAGGGGGAACACCGGGGAGCTGTTTTTT
CASSSWDRGNTGELFF
>few|-|TRBV7-2|15|TRBJ2-1
TGTGCCAGCAGCTCATTAGCGGAGGGAAGGTCTGAGCAGTTCTTC
CASSSLAEGRSEQFF
>-|-|TRBV5-4|14|TRBJ1-2
TGTGCCAGCAGCGCCCGCCAGCGACTTTATGGCTACACCTTC
CASSARQRLYGYTF
>once|TRBD1|TRBV30|13|TRBJ1-6
TGTGCCTGGAGGGACAGGGCGAACTCACCCCTCCACTTT
CAWRDRANSPLHF
>-|TRBD1|TRBV29-1|13|TRBJ1-2
TGCAGCGTGGGGACAGGGGGCGACTATGGCTACACCTTC
CSVGTGGDYGYTF
>-|-|TRBV11-3|13|TRBJ1-1
TGTGCTTCGGGATTTAAACCGAACACTGAAGCTTTCTTT
CASGFKPNTEAFF
>-|TRBD2|TRBV11-2|16|TRBJ2-3
TGTGCCAGCAGCTTAGTAGCGGGGGCGTCCACAGATACGCAGTATTTT
CASSLVAGASTDTQYF
>few|TRBD2|TRBV19|16|TRBJ2-2
TGTGCCAGTAAGCGGGGGGGTCCCATGAACACCGGGGAGCTGTTTTTT
CASKRGGPMNTGELFF
>-|TRBD1|TRBV5-1|16|TRBJ2-2
TGCGCCAGCAGCTTGGACAGGGGTCTGGGCACCGGGGAGCTGTTTTTT
CASSLDRGLGTGELFF
>few|TRBD2|TRBV4-1|15|TRBJ2-1
TGCGCCAGCAGCCAGAGCGGGGTTGGCTACAATGAGCAGTTCTTC
CASSQSGVGYNEQFF
>-|-|TRBV5-4|16|TRBJ2-1
TGTGCCAGCAGCTCGCAGGGCAGATTTTTAATTAATGAGCAGTTCTTC
CASSSQGRFLINEQFF
>-|-|TRBV4-3|14|TRBJ1-4
TGCGCCAGCAGCCAAGGTGGGGCGGATACAAGACTGTTTTTT
CASSQGGADTRLFF
>-|-|TRBV2|15|TRBJ1-1
TGTGCCAGCAGTGAAGGTGGACAGTGGAACACTGAAGCTTTCTTT
CASSEGGQWNTEAFF
>once|-|TRBV6-6|14|TRBJ1-1
TGTACCAGCAGTTATTCACGGGGGAACACTGAAGCTTTCTTT
CTSSYSRGNTEAFF
>-|-|TRBV5-4|15|TRBJ1-1
TGTGCCAGCAGCTTGAATAGGGGACTTGATACTGAAGCTTTCTTT
CASSLNRGLDTEAFF
>few|-|TRBV30|13|TRBJ2-5
TGTGCCTGGAGTTCGGGTTTCTGGGAGACCCAGTACTTC
CAWSSGFWETQYF
>-|-|TRBV5-1|14|TRBJ1-4
TGCGCCAGCAGCTTGGCGACGGGGAATGAAAAACTGTTTTTT
CASSLATGNEKLFF
>-|TRBD2|TRBV4-1|16|TRBJ2-7
TGCGCCAGCAGCCAAGCTCCCCTAGCGGAGAACTACGAGCAGTACTTC
CASSQAPLAENYEQYF
>-|TRBD2|TRBV7-2|17|TRBJ2-7
TGTGCCAGCAGCACCGGACTAGCGGGAGCTACCCTCCACGAGCAGTACTTC
CASSTGLAGATLHEQYF